Listed below are T cell receptor beta chains from one sample, sequenced in a study of tumor-infiltrating lymphocytes in oesophageal squamous cell carcinoma. From the PCR reads, TCRdb called clonotypes with MiXCR, one entry per CDR3 protein. This table holds approximately 19,000 distinct CDR3 sequences, about 38% found once. Sequencing used normal esophageal tissue next to the tumor. These receptor sequences come from a male donor with esophageal squamous cell carcinoma. CDR3s include the opening cysteine and the closing phenylalanine or tryptophan. The order of the fields is J gene, V gene, D gene, clone size, CDR3 DNA, CDR3 protein. D genes are given only for firm matches. Only part of the rows carry a size: once, few, many, or a class if the clone is expanded.

TRBJ2-5,TRBV7-3,-,medium-sized,TGTGCCAGCAGCATGCAGAGAGAAGAGACCCAGTACTTC,CASSMQREETQYF
TRBJ2-7,TRBV11-3,-,-,TGTGCCAGCAGCCGGACATGGAAGTACGAGCTGTACTTC,CASSRTWKYELYF
TRBJ2-3,TRBV19,-,many,TGTGCCAGTAGTATAAGACCGAGCACAGATACGCAGTATTTT,CASSIRPSTDTQYF
TRBJ2-1,TRBV6-6,-,few,TGTGCCAGCAAGCTGGAGGCCAACGAGCAGTTCTTC,CASKLEANEQFF
TRBJ2-5,TRBV5-1,-,many,TGCGCCAGCAGCTCCGGAGGGTCCCAAGAGACCCAGTACTTC,CASSSGGSQETQYF
TRBJ2-7,TRBV7-9,-,-,TGTGCCAGCAGTTCTAGCGCTCGATTTCTCTCCTACGAGCAGTACTTC,CASSSSARFLSYEQYF
TRBJ2-7,TRBV7-2,-,-,TGTGCCAGCAGCTTAGAACCACATCCCTACGAGCAGTACTTC,CASSLEPHPYEQYF
TRBJ2-7,TRBV28,-,few,TGTGCCAGCAGTCCCCAACTCAATGAGCAGTACTTC,CASSPQLNEQYF
TRBJ2-5,TRBV24-1,-,medium-sized,TGTGCCACCAGTGACCCTACTAGTGCCGAAGAGACCCAGTACTTC,CATSDPTSAEETQYF
TRBJ2-3,TRBV6-6,-,-,-,CASRRTRPCISVPPLRLGRPQYF
TRBJ1-1,TRBV7-8,-,few,TGTGCCAGCAGCTTAAAAGGGGTTTCCACTGAAGCTTTCTTT,CASSLKGVSTEAFF
TRBJ2-7,TRBV7-2,-,once,TGTGCCAGCAGCCAGGCGATAGGGTCGGTTGACGAGCAGTACTTC,CASSQAIGSVDEQYF
TRBJ2-2,TRBV5-1,-,few,TGCGCCAGCAGCCTCCAACCGGGACAAAACACCGGGGAGCTGTTTTTT,CASSLQPGQNTGELFF
TRBJ2-5,TRBV5-1,-,many,TGCGCCAGCAGCTTGGTGGGCAACGTCCAAGAGACCCAGTACTTC,CASSLVGNVQETQYF
TRBJ2-7,TRBV7-9,-,medium-sized,TGTGCCAGCAGATCGGACAACTACGAGCAGTACTTC,CASRSDNYEQYF
TRBJ1-5,TRBV28,-,many,TGTGCCAGCAGTTTAAATCGCAATCAGCCCCAGCATTTT,CASSLNRNQPQHF
TRBJ2-1,TRBV30,-,many,TGTGCCTGGGGGACCGTACGGGGGGAGCAGTTCTTC,CAWGTVRGEQFF
TRBJ1-1,TRBV7-2,-,medium-sized,TGTGCCAGCACCCTACGTATAATGAACACTGAAGCTTTCTTT,CASTLRIMNTEAFF
TRBJ2-3,TRBV20-1,TRBD2,few,TGCAGTGTACTCATCCTAGCGGGAGGCGGAGATACGCAGTATTTT,CSVLILAGGGDTQYF
TRBJ2-5,TRBV6-2/TRBV6-3,-,-,TGTGCCAGCAGATTTAAGGGAACTAGCCGCGATGAGCAGTACTTC,CASRFKGTSRDEQYF
TRBJ2-3,TRBV6-6,TRBD2,once,TGTGCCAGCAGTTACTCCTCGCCGCGAATAGCGGGAGGGCCCGATACGCAGTATTTT,CASSYSSPRIAGGPDTQYF
TRBJ2-7,TRBV6-2/TRBV6-3,TRBD1,-,TGTGCCAGCAGGACCGGGACAGGGGGAAACGAGCAGTACTTC,CASRTGTGGNEQYF
TRBJ1-5,TRBV19,-,many,TGTGCCAGTAGTCCCGAAATCCAGGGGCGTCAGCCCCAGCATTTT,CASSPEIQGRQPQHF
TRBJ1-6,TRBV27,-,many,TGTGCCAGCAGTCACCCACCTGGGGCGAATTCACCCCTCCACTTT,CASSHPPGANSPLHF
TRBJ1-1,TRBV7-8,-,-,TGTGCCAGCAGCCCATTCCAGGGTAGTGGAACTGAAGCTTTCTTT,CASSPFQGSGTEAFF
TRBJ1-2,TRBV2,TRBD1,many,TGTGCCAGCACCCTTTGGACAGGGACTAACTATGGCTACACCTTC,CASTLWTGTNYGYTF
TRBJ2-5,TRBV7-3,-,-,TGTGCCAGCAGCTTAAAAAACTTCAATTTC,CASSLKNFNF
TRBJ2-1,TRBV7-6,TRBD2,few,TGTGCCAGCAGCTTAGAGGCGGGGACTAGAGTGGATGAGCAGTTCTTC,CASSLEAGTRVDEQFF
TRBJ2-1,TRBV5-3,TRBD2,-,TGTGCCAGCAGCTTAATAGCGGGACCCTACAATGAGCAGTTCTTC,CASSLIAGPYNEQFF
TRBJ2-6,TRBV11-1,-,once,TGTGCCAGCAGCTCACAGAGTCGAAGCTCTGGGGCCAACGTCCTGACTTTC,CASSSQSRSSGANVLTF
TRBJ1-1,TRBV2,-,few,TGTGCCAGCAGTTACCTCAAGAGCACTGAAGCTTTCTTT,CASSYLKSTEAFF
TRBJ2-5,TRBV11-3,TRBD2,many,TGTGCCAGCAGCCCCTTAGGGCTAGCGGGGGGGTACCAAGAGACCCAGTACTTC,CASSPLGLAGGYQETQYF
TRBJ2-3,TRBV7-2,TRBD1,many,TGTGCCAGCACCCAAGGGGGGGGACAGGGAGGTGCAGATACGCAGTATTTT,CASTQGGGQGGADTQYF
TRBJ2-1,TRBV20-1,TRBD2,-,TGCAGTGCATCCGGGGGGGAAGTCAATGAGCAGTTCTTC,CSASGGEVNEQFF
TRBJ2-1,TRBV6-1,-,-,TGTGCCAGCAGTGAAGGACCGGGAGATGAGCAGTTCTTC,CASSEGPGDEQFF
TRBJ2-1,TRBV9,-,-,TGTGCCAGCGGAGAGGGGTCGGGGGTCAGTGAGCAGTTCTTC,CASGEGSGVSEQFF
TRBJ1-4,TRBV7-9,-,medium-sized,TGTGCCAGCAGCCCCTTCGGACAGCCGAAACTGTTTTTT,CASSPFGQPKLFF
TRBJ2-6,TRBV11-2,-,few,TGTGCCAGCAGCTTGGATTACTCTGGGGCCAACGTCCTGACTTTC,CASSLDYSGANVLTF
TRBJ2-2,TRBV7-6,TRBD2,large,TGTGCCAGCAGCTTAAGGGCGGGAGGAACGACCGGGGAGCTGTTTTTT,CASSLRAGGTTGELFF
TRBJ2-3,TRBV7-8,-,-,TGTGCCAGCAGCTTAGCGCAGGGCCGTAGCCACTTCTTC,CASSLAQGRSHFF
TRBJ1-1,TRBV19,TRBD1,few,TGTGCCAGTAGTATTGGGACAGTGAACACTGAAGCTTTCTTT,CASSIGTVNTEAFF
TRBJ2-5,TRBV7-9,-,-,TGTGCCAGCAGCCCCCACGCTGAGACCCAGTACTTC,CASSPHAETQYF
TRBJ2-7,TRBV7-6,TRBD2,medium-sized,TGTGCCAGCAGATTCCGCGGGACTAGCAGTATCTACGAGCAGTACTTC,CASRFRGTSSIYEQYF
TRBJ2-1,TRBV7-6,TRBD2,-,TGTGCCAGCAGCTCGCCGGGACTAGTCCGCGATGAGCAGTTCTTC,CASSSPGLVRDEQFF